This TCR beta chain derives from a study of blood T cell repertoires in COVID-19. Germline lookup yields CDR1 SGHAT and CDR2 FQNNGV. The CDR3 has 18 amino acids. Trimming removed 0 bases from V and 6 bases from J; junction bases left unmatched: 11. Profiling relied on immunoSEQ multiplex PCR, and the TCRdb table lists in-frame clones only, not all of them. Of roughly 240,000 clones listed, more than 75% were seen once; the top ten hold 1.5% to 2%. V usage is TRBV11-2 and J usage is TRBJ2-2, with TRBD2 matching 9 bases. What was sequenced was peripheral blood. The clonotype comes from a woman between 55 and 75 years old who had recovered from COVID-19. Written as DNA, the CDR3 is TGTGCCAGCAGCTTAGATCGAGCGGGGGGCCCTGGCTCCGGGGAGCTGTTTTTT. Translation gives CASSLDRAGGPGSGELFF.